The 15 T cell receptor beta chains given below trace back to one sample, sequenced in a study of T cells in Graves' hyperthyroidism and ophthalmopathy (dated by TCRdb to about 2019). Library preparation employed multiplex PCR. Sequenced on an Illumina HiSeq 2000. The TCR beta CDR3 regions were amplified from the RNA transcripts. The TCR CDR3 was subjected to a first round of RT-PCR using the HTBI primer set and the Qiagen OneStep RT-PCR kit. The public sequencing data were trimmed at Q25 with fastp and processed into clonotypes with MiXCR by TCRdb, which kept only in-frame beta chains. Rows are combined by CDR3 protein, so each entry shows the most common genes and DNA. The sample yields 700,000 or so distinct CDR3 sequences; around 13% were counted once. The ten largest clonotypes hold roughly an eighth of the sample. Sequencing was done on a sample of blood. These receptors came from a woman aged 45-59 years with Graves' ophthalmopathy.

The rearrangement links TRBV7-2 to TRBJ2-2, with 12 positions matching TRBD2. Losses at the gene ends were 6 bases for V and 4 bases for J; bases not matched to a gene: 3. The CDR3 contains 15 residues. Per germline, CDR1 SGHTA and CDR2 FQGNSA. CDR3 sequence (DNA): TGTGCCAGCAGGATACTAGCGGGAGGCACCGGGGAGCTGTTTTTT. It specifies CASRILAGGTGELFF.

This clonotype has a count of ten or more. The chain couples TRBV7-2 to TRBJ2-1; TRBD1 agrees at 8 bases. Germline V lookup: CDR1 SGHTA, CDR2 FQGNSA. Germline trimming cut 1 base from V and 9 bases from J; bases unmatched to any gene: 5. This CDR3 is 14 amino acids long. The CDR3 spells CASSLGGQVGEQFF. For the CDR3, the DNA is TGTGCCAGCAGCTTAGGGGGACAGGTAGGTGAGCAGTTCTTC.

The chain carries TRBV5-1 and TRBJ2-3; no firm D call. There are 15 residues in the CDR3. The V gene's germline CDR1 is SGHRS and CDR2 YFSETQ. Trimming shortened V by 2 bases and J by 5 bases, and 15 bases separated the two germline ends. The CDR3 sequence is CASSFLTRDGDTQYF. The CDR3 DNA reads TGCGCCAGCAGCTTCCTGACGCGTGACGGAGATACGCAGTATTTT.

In this sample, this clonotype turned up many times. The chain is built from TRBV7-2 and TRBJ2-2; D is perhaps TRBD1 or TRBD2 (5 bases each). Germline CDR1 reads SGHTA; CDR2 reads FQGNSA. Trimming removed 5 bases from V and 4 bases from J, with 11 bases in between. CDR3 size: 14 residues. The CDR3: CASSRDRPTGELFF. CDR3 bases: TGTGCCAGCAGCCGGGACCGACCCACCGGGGAGCTGTTTTTT.

This clonotype was observed at least ten times. The rearrangement uses TRBV29-1 and TRBJ2-1; possibly TRBD2 for D (6 bases). CDR3 length: 15 residues. V gave up 6 bases and J gave up 4 bases, with 19 bases separating them. CDR1 SQVTM and CDR2 ANQGSEA come from the germline V gene. The CDR3 coding sequence is TGCAGCGTCGTTCCCGTGAGGGACTGGTACAATGAGCAGTTCTTC. Residues: CSVVPVRDWYNEQFF.

This clonotype was counted many times. The V gene is TRBV12-3 or TRBV12-4, the J gene TRBJ2-4, with TRBD1 as a possible D gene (6 bases). Deletions cut 6 bases from V and 1 base from J, with 16 bases between. The CDR3 covers 16 residues. The CDR3 is CASRLKQGTAKNIQYF. Here the CDR3 DNA reads TGTGCCAGCAGACTGAAACAGGGTACGGCCAAAAACATTCAGTACTTC.

The rearrangement uses TRBV25-1 and TRBJ2-1, with a tentative D call TRBD1 (5 bases). CDR3 length: 13 residues. CDR1 and CDR2 (germline): MGHDK, SYGVNS. Between the trimmed V and J ends, which lost 6 bases and 8 bases, there was a span of 14 bases. For the CDR3, the DNA is TGTGCCAGCAGATTTGCCAGGGAAGATGAGCAGTTCTTC. Its translation: CASRFAREDEQFF.

This clonotype came up many times. This chain links TRBV12-3 or TRBV12-4 with TRBJ1-2, with a weak D call TRBD1 (5 bases). The V end was cut by 6 bases, the J end by 4 bases, with 18 bases between. The CDR3 extends over 15 amino acids. The CDR3 coding sequence is TGTGCCAGCAGCCCAAGGGACGGATTAAGCTATGGCTACACCTTC. It yields the protein CASSPRDGLSYGYTF.

This clonotype was picked up many times. This rearrangement joins TRBV7-2 to TRBJ1-5; no definite D call. This CDR3 contains 13 residues. CDR1 and CDR2 (germline): SGHTA, FQGNSA. The germline V and J ends were trimmed by 8 bases and 0 bases, with 8 bases remaining between them. In nucleotides, the CDR3 is TGTGCCAGCGCCATTCATAGCAATCAGCCCCAGCATTTT. Protein product: CASAIHSNQPQHF.

Points on this clonotype: A much larger clone sits a single nucleotide away, making a read error possible. The rearrangement joins TRBV27 to TRBJ2-5; 7 bases are shared with TRBD2. The CDR3 contains 16 residues. CDR1 is MNHEY, CDR2 SMNVEV, per germline (reference sequence). The trim removed 5 bases at V and 0 bases at J, leaving 9 bases unmatched. The CDR3 coding sequence is TGTGCCAGCAGTGACCAGGGAACTAGCGACCAAGAGACCCAGTACTTC. It codes for CASSDQGTSDQETQYF.

This clonotype occurred a few times. The chain carries TRBV6-2 or TRBV6-3 and TRBJ1-5; 8 nucleotides line up with TRBD1. Germline CDR1 reads MNHEY; CDR2 reads SVGEGT. With 6 bases clipped from V and 3 bases from J, the junction kept 1 base outside the gene matches. The CDR3 length is 13 residues. The CDR3: CASRQGVNQPQHF. Here the CDR3 DNA reads TGTGCCAGCAGACAGGGGGTCAATCAGCCCCAGCATTTT.

This clonotype occurred a few times. This chain uses TRBV5-6 with TRBJ2-5, with 7 bases that match TRBD1. Germline lookup yields CDR1 SGHDT and CDR2 YYEEEE. Unmatched junction bases numbered 9, after V lost 3 bases and J lost 4 bases. The CDR3 is 15 amino acids. CDR3 amino acids: CASSSGQIWGETQYF. The CDR3 DNA is TGTGCCAGCAGCTCGGGACAGATCTGGGGAGAGACCCAGTACTTC.

This clonotype was seen repeatedly, ten times or more. The chain is built from TRBV5-1 and TRBJ2-3, with D possibly matching TRBD2 (5 bases). The V gene's germline CDR1 is SGHRS and CDR2 YFSETQ. This CDR3 has 14 amino acids. With 4 bases removed from V and 1 base from J, the gap between germline ends came to 10 bases. In DNA form, the CDR3 reads TGCGCCAGCAGCGTGGACTGGGGCACAGATACGCAGTATTTT. Encoded protein: CASSVDWGTDTQYF.

V gene TRBV5-1 combines with J gene TRBJ2-7, with TRBD1 identical over 8 bases. J was trimmed by 2 bases and V by 4 bases; bases with no gene match: 8. CDR3 length: 15 amino acids. CDR1 is SGHRS, CDR2 YFSETQ, per germline. CDR3 loop: CASSAGQGIAYEQYF. For the CDR3, the DNA is TGCGCCAGCAGCGCCGGACAGGGAATCGCCTACGAGCAGTACTTC. Combining the CDR3 with reference TRBV5-1 and TRBJ2-7 gives the whole variable domain KAGVTQTPRYLIKTRGQQVTLSCSPISGHRSVSWYQQTPGQGLQFLFEYFSETQRNKGNFPGRFSGRQFSNSRSEMNVSTLELGDSALYLCASSAGQGIAYEQYFGPGTRLTVT.

The chain links TRBV11-2 to TRBJ2-7; 13 bases agree with TRBD2. Trimming cost V 3 bases and J 0 bases; bases outside gene matches: 8. The CDR3 is made up of 18 amino acids. Germline CDR1 SGHAT, CDR2 FQNNGV. CDR3 nucleotides: TGTGCCAGCAGCTTTCCGGCCGGGACTAGCGGGACCTCCTACGAGCAGTACTTC. Translation gives CASSFPAGTSGTSYEQYF.